The clone carrying this T cell receptor beta chain was found a few times. The antigen is unknown. Regions amplified from RNA transcripts were the TCR beta CDR3 regions. When the TCR CDR3 underwent first-round RT-PCR, the HTBI primer set was used. TCRdb fed the multiplex PCR reads into MiXCR, producing one record per CDR3 protein. The table has around 340,000 distinct CDR3 sequences, approximately 18% seen once. This entry is derived from a study of T cells in Graves' hyperthyroidism and ophthalmopathy. Study overall: Peripheral blood was secured at the point of initial diagnosis, before any treatment.

Germline V CDR1 and CDR2: SGHDN, FVKESK. The CDR3 consists of 22 residues. The V and J ends lost 3 bases and 2 bases respectively, with 35 bases between them. The study, taken as a whole, reports: From stable hyperthyroidism, ophthalmopathy was separated by a 13 V-J model.

The receptor's source is a woman aged 25 to 39 with Graves' hyperthyroidism that later progressed to Graves' ophthalmopathy. Sequencing was carried out using blood. The J gene is TRBJ2-7, the V gene TRBV14, with D perhaps given as TRBD1 or TRBD2 (5 bases each). The CDR3 DNA sequence: TGTGCCAGCAGCCACCGATGGGGAGTGTCAAAAACGCCAGATGGGGCCCCCTACGAGCAGTACTTC. Translation gives CASSHRWGVSKTPDGAPYEQYF.